This T cell receptor (beta chain) came from a study of identical twins. Study-level points and caveats: Insertions were reduced in abundant cord blood beta clonotypes but not in memory repertoires. Alpha sequences out of frame and shared by twins had excess low generation probability.

From the 5' RACE reads, TCRdb called clonotypes with MiXCR, one entry per CDR3 protein. This table holds about 460,000 distinct CDR3 sequences, over 12% found once. The germline V gene encodes CDR1 SGHDT and CDR2 YYEEEE. Trimming left V 2 bases short and J 6 bases short, with 9 bases between. This CDR3 is built from 12 residues. This clonotype was counted a few times. Its antigen is currently unknown. This same sample was also taken into another study, of yellow fever vaccine responses in identical twins. Per that paper: It has been reported that, in twins, the vaccine T cell response seemed partly convergent and partly personalized.

What was sequenced was CD4+ T cells sorted from blood. The clonotype was recovered from a woman younger than 35 in good health. V is TRBV5-6 and J is TRBJ2-7; D unclear. CDR3 sequence: CASSFRLFEQYF. DNA of the CDR3: TGTGCCAGCAGCTTTCGACTGTTCGAGCAGTACTTC.